This T cell receptor (beta chain) was captured in a study of T cell responses to AZD1222 COVID-19 vaccine. Findings of the study overall: Two doses of AZD1222 preceded a rise in Spike-specific TCR breadth and depth. Among those given AZD1222, only six were seropositive at baseline. Clonal diversity may have been underestimated, and the donors were mostly white British, with more females than males.

On this clone itself: The target antigen is unknown.

Data came from immunoSEQ multiplex PCR; TCRdb stores just in-frame clones and leaves some out. The sample holds roughly 120,000 clones; approximately 86% are singletons and the top ten take 2.5% to 3.5%. Pooling of second doses given at about 4 or about 12 weeks was done. Germline V gene sequence: CDR1 SEHNR, CDR2 FQNEAQ (reference sequence). Trimming pared 1 base from V and 4 bases from J, leaving 8 bases between. This CDR3 spans 15 amino acids. The sequence derives from an adult who received the AZD1222 COVID-19 vaccine. The source material was peripheral blood, sampled 28 days after the second AZD1222 dose. The chain joins TRBV7-9 to TRBJ2-6, with D unresolved. CDR3 nucleotide sequence: TGTGCCAGCAGCTTAGTTTTGTCAGGGGCCAACGTCCTGACTTTC. Translation: CASSLVLSGANVLTF.